The clone carrying this T cell receptor beta chain has a count of ten or more. What it recognizes is unknown. The CDR3 totals 13 residues. Germline V gene sequence: CDR1 KGHDR, CDR2 SFDVKD. V lost 6 bases and J lost 3, with 10 bases in between. This record belongs to a study of T cells in Graves' hyperthyroidism and ophthalmopathy. Study information: Blood was drawn when the patient was first diagnosed and still untreated. Study-level findings and limits: Blood samples included most of the expanded thyroid clonotypes exceeding 0.001.

The PBMCs were sourced from fresh peripheral blood (approximately 9.6 ml). RNA transcripts served as the template for amplifying TCR beta CDR3 regions. The HTBI primer set was used in a first-round RT-PCR of the TCR CDR3. MiXCR, applied by TCRdb to the multiplex PCR reads, yields one record per CDR3 protein. The table lists about 350,000 distinct CDR3 sequences, approximately 18% of them singletons. The chain uses TRBV24-1 and TRBJ1-2, with unresolved D. The sequence was obtained from a woman aged 40 to 55 with Graves' ophthalmopathy. What was sequenced was blood. The CDR3 sequence is CATSPGSDYGYTF. As DNA, the CDR3 is TGTGCCACCAGTCCGGGTTCTGACTATGGCTACACCTTC.